This T cell receptor beta chain derives from a study of cytomegalovirus exposure and HLA in healthy donors. Germline values: CDR1 SGHNT, CDR2 YYREEE (reference sequence). After removal of 5 bases from V and 0 bases from J, the junction contained 4 bases not matched to a gene. The CDR3 has 15 residues. Amplification used 60 Vbeta primers and 13 Jbeta primers. Method: immunoSEQ multiplex PCR; TCRdb's copy keeps in-frame clones and lacks some. This sample has some 120,000 clones, with around two thirds found just once. This receptor was obtained from a woman in her 40s in good health and CMV-seropositive. The genes are TRBV5-4 and TRBJ2-1; 8 bases align to TRBD2. Sequenced input: PBMCs. CDR3 loop: CASSRSGSSYNEQFF. CDR3 DNA sequence: TGTGCCAGCAGTAGGAGCGGGAGCTCCTACAATGAGCAGTTCTTC.